The clone carrying this T cell receptor (beta chain) was picked up many times. Its target is unknown. The CDR3 end is not reached by the read, which stops 3 residues before it; the germline J gene fills it in. Sequenced by immunoSEQ multiplex PCR; TCRdb stores in-frame clones only, minus some. Observed are around 3,700 clones, no singletons, with the top ten taking 20% to 25%. The V gene's germline CDR1 is SQVTM and CDR2 ANQGSEA. The length of the CDR3 is 12 residues. The V end lost 4 bases, the J end lost 3 bases, and 9 bases lay between the germline ends. This sample was taken from a study of T cell clonality in common variable immunodeficiency. Points from the study as a whole: In common variable immunodeficiency, TCR beta chains reportedly carried fewer deletions and N-nucleotide insertions.

The TCR originated in a human donor with common variable immunodeficiency. This sequence joins TRBV29-1 and TRBJ1-1, with D unclear. The specimen was peripheral blood mononuclear cells. Incomplete CDR3 DNA: TGCAGCGTTGGCCTCAGGCACACTGAA. Protein product: CSVGLRHTE. The complete CDR3 protein is CSVGLRHTEAFF.